Listed below are T cell receptor beta chains from one sample, sequenced in a study of technical replicates of blood from a few donors. Data came from immunoSEQ multiplex PCR; TCRdb stores just in-frame clones and leaves some out. The data contain some 15,000 clones, roughly 80% of them singletons. Sequenced material: PBMCs. These receptors all stem from a human donor in good health. Both conserved end residues are part of each CDR3. The D gene is left open where the match is weak. Clone size, where shown, is once, few, many, or a class for clones that have expanded.

j_call cdr3_length d_call clone_size v_call cdr3_aa cdr3_nt
TRBJ2-3 13 NA NA TRBV21-1 CASSKPHTDTQYF TGTGCCAGCAGCAAACCCCACACAGATACGCAGTATTTT
TRBJ1-2 14 NA NA TRBV6-4 CASSDGSGARGYTF TGTGCCAGCAGTGACGGTTCAGGGGCGCGTGGCTACACCTTC
TRBJ2-7 20 TRBD2 NA TRBV28 CASSLISQGIPAGGPYEQYF TGTGCCAGCAGTTTAATTTCCCAGGGGATTCCAGCGGGAGGGCCTTACGAGCAGTACTTC
TRBJ2-7 16 NA NA TRBV7-8 CASTQHDRGRGYEQYF TGTGCCAGCACCCAACACGACCGAGGCAGGGGCTACGAGCAGTACTTC
TRBJ2-1 17 TRBD2 NA TRBV7-3 CASRRGLAGFSYNEQFF TGTGCCAGCAGAAGGGGACTAGCGGGATTCTCCTACAATGAGCAGTTCTTC
TRBJ1-1 12 NA NA TRBV7-9 CASSPPEAEAFF TGTGCCAGCAGCCCCCCCGAGGCTGAAGCTTTCTTT
TRBJ1-1 11 NA NA TRBV2 CASSAGTEAFF TGTGCCAGCAGTGCAGGGACTGAAGCTTTCTTT
TRBJ2-3 15 TRBD2 NA TRBV11-1 CASSSGLADTDTQYF TGTGCCAGCAGCTCGGGACTAGCGGACACAGATACGCAGTATTTT
TRBJ2-1 15 TRBD2 NA TRBV9 CASSPGTSATIEQFF TGTGCCAGCAGCCCCGGGACTAGCGCCACTATTGAGCAGTTCTTC
TRBJ2-7 15 NA once TRBV30 CAWSVLGGIGNEQYF TGTGCCTGGAGTGTTCTGGGCGGGATAGGTAACGAGCAGTACTTC
TRBJ1-2 11 TRBD1 NA TRBV29-1 CSGGTAYGYTF TGCAGCGGAGGGACAGCCTATGGCTACACCTTC
TRBJ2-1 14 TRBD1 NA TRBV7-2 CASSPGQGMDEQFF TGTGCCAGCAGCCCGGGACAGGGGATGGATGAGCAGTTCTTC
TRBJ1-2 13 TRBD1 once TRBV27 CASSFRGPHGYTF TGTGCCAGCAGTTTTAGGGGGCCCCATGGCTACACCTTC
TRBJ1-4 15 TRBD1 NA TRBV5-8 CASSLIQGAWGKLFF TGTGCCAGCAGCTTGATACAGGGGGCGTGGGGAAAACTGTTTTTT
TRBJ1-3 16 NA NA TRBV9 CASSPAGLNSGNTIYF TGTGCCAGCAGCCCGGCGGGACTGAACTCTGGAAACACCATATATTTT
TRBJ1-5 14 TRBD1 NA TRBV28 CASTLGQGGQPQHF TGTGCCAGCACCCTCGGACAGGGAGGGCAGCCCCAGCATTTT
TRBJ1-5 14 NA NA TRBV29-1 CSVKDNGGDQPQHF TGCAGCGTTAAGGATAACGGAGGAGATCAGCCCCAGCATTTT
TRBJ2-7 14 NA few TRBV25-1 CASSFSRRSDEQYF TGTGCCAGCAGTTTCTCGCGCAGGTCAGACGAGCAGTACTTC
TRBJ2-7 15 TRBD2 NA TRBV6-5 CASSYSASGSYEQYF TGTGCCAGCAGTTACTCGGCTAGCGGCTCCTACGAGCAGTACTTC
TRBJ2-1 14 TRBD2 NA TRBV19 CASGLARSYNEQFF TGTGCCAGTGGACTAGCCCGCTCCTACAATGAGCAGTTCTTC
TRBJ2-7 16 NA NA TRBV10-3 CAISESTGGRPYEQYF TGTGCCATCAGTGAGTCGACAGGCGGGAGACCCTACGAGCAGTACTTC
TRBJ2-3 18 TRBD2 NA TRBV27 CASSIFRDGTTRTDTQYF TGTGCCAGCAGTATCTTCAGGGACGGGACTACTCGCACAGATACGCAGTATTTT
TRBJ1-5 15 NA NA TRBV28 CASSKWTVSNQPQHF TGTGCCAGCAGTAAATGGACAGTTAGCAATCAGCCCCAGCATTTT
TRBJ2-1 21 NA NA TRBV21-1 CASSKECRGQGACVSYNEQFF TGTGCCAGCAGCAAAGAATGTCGGGGACAGGGGGCTTGTGTATCCTACAATGAGCAGTTCTTC
TRBJ2-7 13 TRBD1 NA TRBV19 CASSVTGRYEQYF TGTGCCAGTAGTGTGACAGGGCGGTACGAGCAGTACTTC
TRBJ1-2 13 NA NA TRBV28 CASSLGGEGGYTF TGTGCCAGCAGCTTGGGGGGTGAGGGTGGCTACACCTTC
TRBJ1-2 15 NA NA TRBV18 CASSPPEQYVGGYTF TGTGCCAGCTCACCACCGGAGCAGTACGTAGGTGGCTACACCTTC
TRBJ2-7 14 TRBD1 NA TRBV28 CASSSGTGIYEQYF TGTGCCAGCAGTTCCGGGACAGGGATTTACGAGCAGTACTTC
TRBJ1-5 15 TRBD1 NA TRBV30 CAWSPLGTGLQPQHF TGTGCCTGGAGCCCCCTCGGGACAGGGTTGCAGCCCCAGCATTTT
TRBJ2-7 14 NA few TRBV6-1 CASSEAGGSYEQYF TGTGCCAGCAGTGAAGCAGGGGGCTCCTACGAGCAGTACTTC
TRBJ2-2 18 TRBD2 NA TRBV5-1 CASSRDSTSGRAGGELFF TGCGCCAGCAGTCGAGATTCTACTAGCGGGAGGGCCGGCGGGGAGCTGTTTTTT
TRBJ2-1 15 NA NA TRBV5-1 CASSLGQGGYNEQFF TGCGCCAGCAGCTTGGGACAGGGAGGTTACAATGAGCAGTTCTTC
TRBJ1-5 17 NA NA TRBV18 CASSSRTAPRSNQPQHF TGTGCCAGCTCATCGAGGACAGCCCCAAGAAGCAATCAGCCCCAGCATTTT
TRBJ2-5 15 NA NA TRBV6-1 CASRRIGSGQETQYF TGTGCCAGCAGGAGGATAGGGAGTGGGCAAGAGACCCAGTACTTC
TRBJ2-5 15 NA NA TRBV7-8 CASSSVDRNQETQYF TGTGCCAGCAGCTCCGTTGACAGAAACCAAGAGACCCAGTACTTC
TRBJ1-5 13 NA NA TRBV6-1 CASSESGNQPQHF TGTGCCAGCAGTGAGAGTGGTAATCAGCCCCAGCATTTT
TRBJ1-1 16 NA NA TRBV5-5 CASRSKGPPLETEAFF TGTGCCAGCAGATCCAAGGGGCCCCCTTTGGAGACTGAAGCTTTCTTT
TRBJ2-3 16 TRBD2 NA TRBV30 CAWSVRVSGSGDTQYF TGTGCCTGGAGTGTACGCGTTAGCGGGAGCGGAGATACGCAGTATTTT
TRBJ2-1 11 NA NA TRBV11-3 CASSLADEQFF TGTGCCAGCAGCTTAGCAGATGAGCAGTTCTTC
TRBJ1-1 14 TRBD1 NA TRBV30 CAWGGVQGDTEAFF TGTGCCTGGGGTGGGGTACAGGGGGACACTGAAGCTTTCTTT
TRBJ2-5 15 NA NA TRBV19 CASSIGGSFQETQYF TGTGCCAGTAGTATAGGCGGCAGCTTTCAAGAGACCCAGTACTTC
TRBJ2-6 17 NA NA TRBV5-1 CASSFGTSRSGANVLTF TGCGCCAGCAGCTTCGGGACAAGTCGCTCTGGGGCCAACGTCCTGACTTTC
TRBJ2-7 19 TRBD1 NA TRBV4-2 CASSQETLHSGTGPYEQYF TGTGCCAGCAGCCAAGAGACCCTACACTCCGGGACAGGTCCGTACGAGCAGTACTTC
TRBJ1-1 13 NA NA TRBV29-1 CSVEESEYTEAFF TGCAGCGTTGAAGAGTCAGAATACACTGAAGCTTTCTTT
TRBJ2-1 15 TRBD2 NA TRBV11-3 CASSLGSGSNNEQFF TGTGCCAGCAGCTTGGGTAGCGGGAGCAACAATGAGCAGTTCTTC
TRBJ1-3 14 NA once TRBV5-1 CASSLDGGGNTIYF TGCGCCAGCAGCCTAGACGGGGGTGGAAACACCATATATTTT
TRBJ1-5 14 TRBD1 NA TRBV6-6 CASSLTGGYQPQHF TGTGCCAGCAGTCTGACAGGGGGATATCAGCCCCAGCATTTT
TRBJ2-7 19 TRBD2 NA TRBV5-1 CASSVIAGESPQGTYEQYF TGCGCCAGCAGCGTAATAGCGGGAGAATCCCCCCAAGGGACCTACGAGCAGTACTTC